Below, one T cell receptor (beta chain) is given with its context. The sample belongs to a study of blood T cell repertoires in COVID-19. At the level of the study: Researchers got acute and convalescent COVID-19 samples from the United States, Italy and Spain. Sources were T cells, B-cell-depleted T cells, or PBMCs; the material itself was cDNA or gDNA.

The data were produced by immunoSEQ multiplex PCR, yet TCRdb's version contains in-frame clones alone and is incomplete. The sample yields roughly 180,000 clones, about 85% seen once. The ends were cut back, 5 bases at V and 0 bases at J, with 13 bases in the middle. CDR1 is SEHNR and CDR2 is FQNEAQ in the germline V gene (reference sequence). The CDR3 has 15 residues. Seattle patient enrollment occurred during active infection, with longitudinal follow-up thereafter. The chain couples TRBV7-9 to TRBJ2-5, with D unresolved. The TCR originated in a man older than 75 with COVID-19, enrolled during active disease. Sample: peripheral blood. CDR3 sequence (DNA): TGTGCCAGCAGCCAAAGCACCCCGAACCAAGAGACCCAGTACTTC. Translated: CASSQSTPNQETQYF.